This TCR beta chain is from a study of blood T cell repertoires in COVID-19. Study details: The United States, Italy and Spain were the sources of the acute and convalescent COVID-19 samples. Nucleic acid was either cDNA or gDNA, and it came from T cells, B-cell-depleted T cells, or PBMCs.

The CDR3 runs 13 residues. Germline CDR1 reads SGHDT; CDR2 reads YYEEEE. The J segment lost 10 bases and the V segment lost 4 bases, leaving 6 bases of the junction unmatched. In the authors' methods: It was from reference gene primer amplification that nucleated cell counts were estimated. The protocol was immunoSEQ multiplex PCR, while the TCRdb copy is restricted to in-frame clones and leaves out a portion. The DNA gave D and trimming, while V, J and clone size come from that table. The sample includes 200,000 to 300,000 clones, 86% of them seen just once. Sequences were obtained from peripheral blood. This sequence was found in a man in his forties who had recovered from COVID-19. The chain is built from TRBV5-6 and TRBJ2-1, with TRBD2 matching 9 bases. CDR3 sequence (DNA): TGTGCCAGCAGCAAGCGGGGGGTCAGCGAGCAGTTCTTC. Its protein product is CASSKRGVSEQFF.